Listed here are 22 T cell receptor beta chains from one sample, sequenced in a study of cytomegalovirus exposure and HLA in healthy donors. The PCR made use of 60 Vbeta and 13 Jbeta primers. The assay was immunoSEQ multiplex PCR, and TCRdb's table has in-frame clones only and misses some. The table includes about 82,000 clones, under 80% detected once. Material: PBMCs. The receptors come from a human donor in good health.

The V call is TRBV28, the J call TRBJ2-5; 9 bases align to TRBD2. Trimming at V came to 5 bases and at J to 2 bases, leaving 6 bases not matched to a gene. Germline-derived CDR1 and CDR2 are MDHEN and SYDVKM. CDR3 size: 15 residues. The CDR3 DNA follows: TGTGCCAGCAGTATTGGCGGGGGGGTACAAGAGACCCAGTACTTC. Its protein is CASSIGGGVQETQYF.

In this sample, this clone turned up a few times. In nucleotides, the CDR3 is TGCGCCAGCAGCTTGGCGGACTCTCTAGCGGCTAGCACAGATACGCAGTATTTT. Translating gives CASSLADSLAASTDTQYF. The J gene is TRBJ2-3, the V gene TRBV5-1, with 7 bases matching TRBD2. Germline lookup yields CDR1 SGHRS and CDR2 YFSETQ. The V segment lost 0 bases and the J segment 0 bases; nucleotides outside the gene matches: 10. This CDR3 has 18 residues.

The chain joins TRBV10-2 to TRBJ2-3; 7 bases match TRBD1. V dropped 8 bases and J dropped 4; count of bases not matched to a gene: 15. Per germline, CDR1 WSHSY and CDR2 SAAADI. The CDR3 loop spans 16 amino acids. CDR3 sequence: CASGPTGAAQSDTQYF. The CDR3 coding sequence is TGCGCCAGCGGACCTACAGGGGCAGCACAGTCAGATACGCAGTATTTT.

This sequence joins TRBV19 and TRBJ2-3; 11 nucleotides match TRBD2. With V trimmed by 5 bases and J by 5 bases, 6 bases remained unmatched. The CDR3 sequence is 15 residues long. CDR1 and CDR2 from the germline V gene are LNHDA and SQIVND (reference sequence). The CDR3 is CASSRVAGGKDTQYF. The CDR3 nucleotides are TGTGCCAGTAGTCGGGTAGCGGGGGGGAAAGATACGCAGTATTTT.

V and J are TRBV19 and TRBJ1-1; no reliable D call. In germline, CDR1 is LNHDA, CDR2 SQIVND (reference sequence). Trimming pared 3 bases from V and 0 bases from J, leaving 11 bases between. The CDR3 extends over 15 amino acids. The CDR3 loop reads CASSMMAGMNTEAFF. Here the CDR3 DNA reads TGTGCCAGTAGTATGATGGCGGGGATGAACACTGAAGCTTTCTTT.

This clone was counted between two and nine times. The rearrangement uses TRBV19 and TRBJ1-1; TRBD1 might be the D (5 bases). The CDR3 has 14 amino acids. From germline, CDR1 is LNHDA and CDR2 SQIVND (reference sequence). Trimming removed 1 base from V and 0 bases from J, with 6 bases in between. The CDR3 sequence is CASSIGTMNTEAFF. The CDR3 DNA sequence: TGTGCCAGTAGTATAGGGACAATGAACACTGAAGCTTTCTTT.

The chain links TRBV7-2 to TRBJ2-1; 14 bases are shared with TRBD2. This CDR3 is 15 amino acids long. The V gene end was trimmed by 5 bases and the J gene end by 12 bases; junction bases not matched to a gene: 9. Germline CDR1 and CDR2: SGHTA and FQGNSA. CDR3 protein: CASSEGTSGGGVQFF. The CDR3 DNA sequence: TGTGCCAGCAGCGAGGGGACTAGCGGGGGAGGTGTGCAGTTCTTC.

The CDR3 coding sequence is TGTGCCAGCACTATGGACAGAACGAACACTGAAGCTTTCTTT. Its protein product is CASTMDRTNTEAFF. The genes are TRBV7-2 and TRBJ1-1; maybe TRBD1 (6 bases). The V gene lost 7 bases and the J gene lost 1 base, with 13 bases spanning the gap. This CDR3 spans 14 amino acids. CDR1 and CDR2 (germline): SGHTA, FQGNSA.

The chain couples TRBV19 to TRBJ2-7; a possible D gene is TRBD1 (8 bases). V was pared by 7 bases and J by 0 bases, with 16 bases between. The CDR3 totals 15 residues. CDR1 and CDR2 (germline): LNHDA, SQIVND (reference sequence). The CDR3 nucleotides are TGTGCCAGTACCCAGGGGGCGGGGGACTCCTACGAGCAGTACTTC. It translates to CASTQGAGDSYEQYF.

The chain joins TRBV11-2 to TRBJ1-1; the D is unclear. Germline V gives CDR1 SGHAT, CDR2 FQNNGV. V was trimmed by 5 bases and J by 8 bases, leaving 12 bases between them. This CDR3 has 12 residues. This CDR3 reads CASSPRSGEAFF. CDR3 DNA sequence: TGTGCCAGCAGCCCCCGCTCGGGGGAAGCTTTCTTT. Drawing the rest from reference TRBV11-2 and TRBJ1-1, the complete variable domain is EAGVAQSPRYKIIEKRQSVAFWCNPISGHATLYWYQQILGQGPKLLIQFQNNGVVDDSQLPKDRFSAERLKGVDSTLKIQPAKLEDSAVYLCASSPRSGEAFFGQGTRLTVV.

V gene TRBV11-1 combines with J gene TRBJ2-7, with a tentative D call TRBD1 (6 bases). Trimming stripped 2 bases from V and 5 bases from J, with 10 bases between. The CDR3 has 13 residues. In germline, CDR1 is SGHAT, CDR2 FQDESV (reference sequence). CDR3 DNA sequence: TGTGCCAGCAGCTTAAACAGGGCCCACGAGCAGTACTTC. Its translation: CASSLNRAHEQYF.

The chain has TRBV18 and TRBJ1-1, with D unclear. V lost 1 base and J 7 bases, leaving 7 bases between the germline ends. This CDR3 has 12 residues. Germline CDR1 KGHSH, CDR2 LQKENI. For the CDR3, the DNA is TGTGCCAGCTCACCACTCCCGGGTGAAGCTTTCTTT. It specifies CASSPLPGEAFF.

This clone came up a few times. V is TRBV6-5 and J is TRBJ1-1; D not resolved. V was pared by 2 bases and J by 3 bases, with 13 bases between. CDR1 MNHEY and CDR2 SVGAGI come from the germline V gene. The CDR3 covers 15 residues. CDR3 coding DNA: TGTGCCAGCAGTTACAGGGCCCAGAGGGACACTGAAGCTTTCTTT. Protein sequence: CASSYRAQRDTEAFF.

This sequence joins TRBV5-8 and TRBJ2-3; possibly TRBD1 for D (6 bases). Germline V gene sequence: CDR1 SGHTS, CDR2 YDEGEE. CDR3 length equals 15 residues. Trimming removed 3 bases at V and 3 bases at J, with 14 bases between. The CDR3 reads CASSSQGFDTDTQYF. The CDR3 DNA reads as TGTGCCAGCAGCTCACAGGGATTTGATACAGATACGCAGTATTTT.

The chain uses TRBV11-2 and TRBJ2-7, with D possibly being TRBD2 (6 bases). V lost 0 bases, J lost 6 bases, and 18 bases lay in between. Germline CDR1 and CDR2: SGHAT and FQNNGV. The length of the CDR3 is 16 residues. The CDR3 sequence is CASSLDNGRKAGEQYF. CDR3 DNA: TGTGCCAGCAGCTTAGATAACGGAAGGAAAGCGGGCGAGCAGTACTTC.

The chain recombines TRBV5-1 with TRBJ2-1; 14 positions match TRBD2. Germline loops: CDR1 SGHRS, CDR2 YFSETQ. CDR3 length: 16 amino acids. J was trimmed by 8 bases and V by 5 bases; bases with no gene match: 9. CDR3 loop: CASRLLGTSGGYEQFF. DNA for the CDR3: TGCGCCAGCAGGCTGCTCGGGACTAGCGGGGGATATGAGCAGTTCTTC.

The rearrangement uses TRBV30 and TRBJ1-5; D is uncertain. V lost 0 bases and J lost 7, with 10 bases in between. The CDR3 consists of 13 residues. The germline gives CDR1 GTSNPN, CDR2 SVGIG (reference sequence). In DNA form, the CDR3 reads TGTGCCTGGAGTGTACGAGGGAAACAGCCCCAGCATTTT. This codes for CAWSVRGKQPQHF.

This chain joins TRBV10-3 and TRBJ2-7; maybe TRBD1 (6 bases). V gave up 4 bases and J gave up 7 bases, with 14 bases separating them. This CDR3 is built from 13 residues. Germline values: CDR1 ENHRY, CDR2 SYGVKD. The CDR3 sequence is CAISVYRAWEQYF. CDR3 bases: TGTGCCATCAGTGTGTACAGGGCTTGGGAGCAGTACTTC.

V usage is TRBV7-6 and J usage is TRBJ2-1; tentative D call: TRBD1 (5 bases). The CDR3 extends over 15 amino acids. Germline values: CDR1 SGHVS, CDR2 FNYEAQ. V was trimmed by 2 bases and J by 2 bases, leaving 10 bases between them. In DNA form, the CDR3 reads TGTGCCAGCAGCTTAAGGGGCTCAACCTACAATGAGCAGTTCTTC. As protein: CASSLRGSTYNEQFF.

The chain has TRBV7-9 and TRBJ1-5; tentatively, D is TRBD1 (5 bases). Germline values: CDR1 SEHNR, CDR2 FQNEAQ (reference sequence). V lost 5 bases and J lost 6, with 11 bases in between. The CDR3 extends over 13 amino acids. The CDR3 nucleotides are TGTGCCAGCAGCGGGGGGGGGACTCAGCCCCAGCATTTT. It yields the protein CASSGGGTQPQHF.

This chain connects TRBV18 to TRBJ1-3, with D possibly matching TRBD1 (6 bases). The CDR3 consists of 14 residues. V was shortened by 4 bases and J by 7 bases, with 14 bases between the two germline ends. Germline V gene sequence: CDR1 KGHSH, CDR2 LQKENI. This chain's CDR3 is CASSQGQPWNTIYF. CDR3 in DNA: TGTGCCAGCTCACAAGGACAGCCATGGAACACCATATATTTT.

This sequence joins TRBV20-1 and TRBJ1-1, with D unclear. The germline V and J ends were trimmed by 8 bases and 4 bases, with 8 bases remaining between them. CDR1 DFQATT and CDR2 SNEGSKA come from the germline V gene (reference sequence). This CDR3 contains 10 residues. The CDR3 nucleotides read TGCAGTATTAAGCGCACTGAAGCTTTCTTT. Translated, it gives CSIKRTEAFF.